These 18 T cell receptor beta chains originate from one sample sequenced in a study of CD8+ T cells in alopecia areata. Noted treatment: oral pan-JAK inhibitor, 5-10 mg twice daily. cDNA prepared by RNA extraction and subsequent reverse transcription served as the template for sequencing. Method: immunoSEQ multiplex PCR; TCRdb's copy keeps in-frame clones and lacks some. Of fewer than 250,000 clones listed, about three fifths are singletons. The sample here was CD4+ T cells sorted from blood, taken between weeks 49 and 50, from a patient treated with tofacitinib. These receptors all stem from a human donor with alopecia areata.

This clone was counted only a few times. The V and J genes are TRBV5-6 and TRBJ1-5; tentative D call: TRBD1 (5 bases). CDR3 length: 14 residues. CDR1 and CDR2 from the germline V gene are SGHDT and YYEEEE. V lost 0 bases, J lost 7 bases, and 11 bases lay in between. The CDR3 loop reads CASSLGTFAQPQHF. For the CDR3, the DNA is TGTGCCAGCAGCTTGGGGACATTTGCCCAGCCCCAGCATTTT.

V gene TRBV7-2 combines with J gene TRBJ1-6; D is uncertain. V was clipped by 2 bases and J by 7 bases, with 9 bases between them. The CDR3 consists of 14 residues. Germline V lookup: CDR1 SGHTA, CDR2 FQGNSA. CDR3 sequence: CASSLNLANSPLHF. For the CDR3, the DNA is TGTGCCAGCAGCTTAAACTTAGCGAATTCACCCCTCCACTTT.

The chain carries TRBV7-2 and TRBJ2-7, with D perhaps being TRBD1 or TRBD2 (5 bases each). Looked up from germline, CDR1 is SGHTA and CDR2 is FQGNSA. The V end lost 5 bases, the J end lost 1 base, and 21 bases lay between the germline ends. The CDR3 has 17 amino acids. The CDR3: CASSPKLFGASSYEQYF. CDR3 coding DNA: TGTGCCAGCAGCCCGAAGCTCTTCGGGGCCTCTTCCTACGAGCAGTACTTC.

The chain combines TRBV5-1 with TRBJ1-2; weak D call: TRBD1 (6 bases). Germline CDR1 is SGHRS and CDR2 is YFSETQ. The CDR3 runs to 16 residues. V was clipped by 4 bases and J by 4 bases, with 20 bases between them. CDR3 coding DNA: TGCGCCAGCAGCCCCGTTAGGGGGGAGGGTGTCTATGGCTACACCTTC. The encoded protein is CASSPVRGEGVYGYTF.

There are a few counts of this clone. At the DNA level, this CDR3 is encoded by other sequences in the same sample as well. The CDR3 DNA is TGCAGTGCGGCAGGGGGCCCTGAAGCTTTCTTT. Translating gives CSAAGGPEAFF. The V gene is TRBV20-1, the J gene TRBJ1-1; TRBD1 agrees at 8 bases. The CDR3 is 11 amino acids. Per the germline V gene, CDR1 is DFQATT and CDR2 is SNEGSKA (reference sequence). Unmatched junction bases numbered 3, after V lost 6 bases and J lost 6 bases.

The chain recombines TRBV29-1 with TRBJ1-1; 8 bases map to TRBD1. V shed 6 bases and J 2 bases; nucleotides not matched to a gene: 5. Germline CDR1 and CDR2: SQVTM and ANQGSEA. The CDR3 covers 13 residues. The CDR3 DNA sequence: TGCAGCGTAAGGACAGGGATTAACACTGAAGCTTTCTTT. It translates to CSVRTGINTEAFF.

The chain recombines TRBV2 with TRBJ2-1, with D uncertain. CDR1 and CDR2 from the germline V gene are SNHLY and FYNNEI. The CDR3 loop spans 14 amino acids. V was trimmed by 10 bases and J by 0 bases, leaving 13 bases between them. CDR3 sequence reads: CATADFSSYNEQFF. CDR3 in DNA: TGTGCCACTGCGGATTTCAGCTCCTACAATGAGCAGTTCTTC. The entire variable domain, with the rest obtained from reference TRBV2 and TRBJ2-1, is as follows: EPEVTQTPSHQVTQMGQEVILRCVPISNHLYFYWYRQILGQKVEFLVSFYNNEISEKSEIFDDQFSVERPDGSNFTLKIRSTKLEDSAMYFCATADFSSYNEQFFGPGTRLTVL.

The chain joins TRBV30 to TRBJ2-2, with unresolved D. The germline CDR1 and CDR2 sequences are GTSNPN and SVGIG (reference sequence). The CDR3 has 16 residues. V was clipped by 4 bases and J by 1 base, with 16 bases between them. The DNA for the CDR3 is TGTGCCTGGACAAGGACCGGGCGTGGGAACACCGGGGAGCTGTTTTTT. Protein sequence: CAWTRTGRGNTGELFF.

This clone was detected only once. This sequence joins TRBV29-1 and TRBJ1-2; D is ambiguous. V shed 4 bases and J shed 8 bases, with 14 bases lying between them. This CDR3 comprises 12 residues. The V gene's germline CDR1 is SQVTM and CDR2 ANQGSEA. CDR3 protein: CSVGGSGHGYTF. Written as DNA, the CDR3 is TGCAGCGTTGGCGGCTCAGGTCACGGCTACACCTTC.

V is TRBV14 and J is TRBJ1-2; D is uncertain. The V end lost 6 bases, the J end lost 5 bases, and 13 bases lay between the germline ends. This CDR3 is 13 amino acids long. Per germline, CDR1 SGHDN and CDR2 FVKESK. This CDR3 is CASSPFPRYGYTF. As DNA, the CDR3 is TGTGCCAGCAGTCCTTTCCCCCGTTATGGCTACACCTTC. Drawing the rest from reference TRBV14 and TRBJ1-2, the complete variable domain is EAGVTQFPSHSVIEKGQTVTLRCDPISGHDNLYWYRRVMGKEIKFLLHFVKESKQDESGMPNNRFLAERTGGTYSTLKVQPAELEDSGVYFCASSPFPRYGYTFGSGTRLTVV.

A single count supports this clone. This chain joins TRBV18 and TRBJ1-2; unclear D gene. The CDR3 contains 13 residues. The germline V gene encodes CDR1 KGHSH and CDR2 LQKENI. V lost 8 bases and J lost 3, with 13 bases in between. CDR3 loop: CASTGPEDYGYTF. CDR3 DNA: TGTGCCAGCACCGGACCGGAGGACTATGGCTACACCTTC.

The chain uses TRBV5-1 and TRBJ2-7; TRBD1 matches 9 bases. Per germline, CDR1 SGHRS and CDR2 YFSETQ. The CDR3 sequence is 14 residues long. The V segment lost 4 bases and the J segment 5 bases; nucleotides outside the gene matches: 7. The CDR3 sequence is CASSPGTGHDEQYF. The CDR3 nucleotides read TGCGCCAGCAGCCCCGGGACAGGGCATGACGAGCAGTACTTC. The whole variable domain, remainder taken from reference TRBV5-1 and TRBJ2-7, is KAGVTQTPRYLIKTRGQQVTLSCSPISGHRSVSWYQQTPGQGLQFLFEYFSETQRNKGNFPGRFSGRQFSNSRSEMNVSTLELGDSALYLCASSPGTGHDEQYFGPGTRLTVT.

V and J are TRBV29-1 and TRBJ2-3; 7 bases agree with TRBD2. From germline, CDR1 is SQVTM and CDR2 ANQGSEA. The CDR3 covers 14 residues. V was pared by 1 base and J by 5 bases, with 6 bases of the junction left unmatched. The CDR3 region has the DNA TGCAGCGTTGAAGCAGTCGAGCGGGGAGATACGCAGTATTTT. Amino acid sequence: CSVEAVERGDTQYF.

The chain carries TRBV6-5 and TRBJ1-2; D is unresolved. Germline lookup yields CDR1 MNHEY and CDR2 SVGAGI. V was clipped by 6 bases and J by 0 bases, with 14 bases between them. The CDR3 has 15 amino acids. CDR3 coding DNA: TGTGCCAGCAGACTTCGGGATCTAGCTAACTATGGCTACACCTTC. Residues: CASRLRDLANYGYTF.

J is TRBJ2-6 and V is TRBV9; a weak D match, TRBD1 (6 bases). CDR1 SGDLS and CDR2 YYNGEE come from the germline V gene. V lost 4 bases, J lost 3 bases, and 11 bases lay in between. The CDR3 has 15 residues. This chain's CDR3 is CASSSGTLGANVLTF. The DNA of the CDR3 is TGTGCCAGCAGCTCCGGGACACTTGGGGCCAACGTCCTGACTTTC.

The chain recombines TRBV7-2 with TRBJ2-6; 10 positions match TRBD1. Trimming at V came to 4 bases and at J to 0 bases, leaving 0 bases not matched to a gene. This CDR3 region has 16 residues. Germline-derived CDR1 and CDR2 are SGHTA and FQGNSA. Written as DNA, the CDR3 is TGTGCCAGCAGCTGGACAGGGGGCTCTGGGGCCAACGTCCTGACTTTC. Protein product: CASSWTGGSGANVLTF.

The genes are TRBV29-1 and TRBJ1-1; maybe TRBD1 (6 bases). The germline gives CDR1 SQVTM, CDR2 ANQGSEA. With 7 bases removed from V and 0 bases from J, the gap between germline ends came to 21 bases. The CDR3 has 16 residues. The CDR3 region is CSGKPQTGRMNTEAFF. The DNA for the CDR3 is TGCAGCGGGAAGCCCCAGACAGGCAGAATGAACACTGAAGCTTTCTTT.

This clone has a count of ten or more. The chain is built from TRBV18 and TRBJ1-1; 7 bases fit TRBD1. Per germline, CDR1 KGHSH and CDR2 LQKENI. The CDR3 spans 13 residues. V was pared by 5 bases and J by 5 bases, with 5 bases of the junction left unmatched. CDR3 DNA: TGTGCCAGCTCATCGACAGGGCAAACTGAAGCTTTCTTT. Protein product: CASSSTGQTEAFF.